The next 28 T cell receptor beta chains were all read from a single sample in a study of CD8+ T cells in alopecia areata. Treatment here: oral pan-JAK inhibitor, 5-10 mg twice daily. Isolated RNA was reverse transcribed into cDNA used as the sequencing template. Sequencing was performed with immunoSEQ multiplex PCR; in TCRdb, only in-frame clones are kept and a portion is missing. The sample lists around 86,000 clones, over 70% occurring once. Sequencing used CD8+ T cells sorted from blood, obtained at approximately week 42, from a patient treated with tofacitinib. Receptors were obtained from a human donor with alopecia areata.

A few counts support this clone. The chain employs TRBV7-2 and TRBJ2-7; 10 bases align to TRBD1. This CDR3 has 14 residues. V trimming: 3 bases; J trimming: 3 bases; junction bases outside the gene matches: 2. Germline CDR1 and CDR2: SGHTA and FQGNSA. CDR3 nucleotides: TGTGCCAGCAGCTTGGGGACAGGGGTCTACGAGCAGTACTTC. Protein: CASSLGTGVYEQYF.

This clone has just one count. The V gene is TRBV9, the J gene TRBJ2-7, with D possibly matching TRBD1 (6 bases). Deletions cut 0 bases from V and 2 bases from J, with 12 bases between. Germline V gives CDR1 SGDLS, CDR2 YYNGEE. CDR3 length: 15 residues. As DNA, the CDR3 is TGTGCCAGCAGCGTAGCTACGACAGGTCCCTACGAGCAGTACTTC. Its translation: CASSVATTGPYEQYF.

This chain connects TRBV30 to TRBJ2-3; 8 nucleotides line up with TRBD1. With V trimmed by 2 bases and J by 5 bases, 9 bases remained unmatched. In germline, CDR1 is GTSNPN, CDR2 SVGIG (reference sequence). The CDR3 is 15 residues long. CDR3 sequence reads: CAWSRTGNSRDTQYF. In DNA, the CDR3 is TGTGCCTGGAGTCGGACAGGGAATTCGAGAGATACGCAGTATTTT.

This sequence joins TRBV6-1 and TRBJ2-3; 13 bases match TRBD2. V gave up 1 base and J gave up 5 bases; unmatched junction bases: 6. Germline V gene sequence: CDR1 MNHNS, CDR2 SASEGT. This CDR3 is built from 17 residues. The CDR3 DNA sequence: TGTGCCAGCAGTGAAGTACTAGCGGGGGGGGGAGAAGATACGCAGTATTTT. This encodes CASSEVLAGGGEDTQYF.

This CDR3 reads CASSSTGTVTDTQYF. The CDR3 DNA sequence: TGTGCCAGCAGCTCGACCGGGACTGTAACAGATACGCAGTATTTT. The rearrangement uses TRBV7-3 and TRBJ2-3, with D possibly TRBD2 on 6 matching bases. The ends were cut back, 4 bases at V and 3 bases at J, with 14 bases in the middle. The V gene's germline CDR1 is SGHTA and CDR2 FQGTGA. This CDR3 comprises 15 residues.

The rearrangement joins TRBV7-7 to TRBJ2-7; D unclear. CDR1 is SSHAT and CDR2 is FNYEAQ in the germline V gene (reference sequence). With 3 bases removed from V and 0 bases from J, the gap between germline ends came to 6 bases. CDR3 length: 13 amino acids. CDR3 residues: CASSLGLSYEQYF. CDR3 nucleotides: TGTGCCAGCAGCTTGGGTCTCTCCTACGAGCAGTACTTC.

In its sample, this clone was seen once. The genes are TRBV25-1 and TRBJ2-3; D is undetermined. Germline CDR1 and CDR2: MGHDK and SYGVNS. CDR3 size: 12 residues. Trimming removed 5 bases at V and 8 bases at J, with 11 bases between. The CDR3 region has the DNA TGTGCCAGCAGTCACCCCTCGGGTACGCAGTATTTT. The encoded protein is CASSHPSGTQYF.

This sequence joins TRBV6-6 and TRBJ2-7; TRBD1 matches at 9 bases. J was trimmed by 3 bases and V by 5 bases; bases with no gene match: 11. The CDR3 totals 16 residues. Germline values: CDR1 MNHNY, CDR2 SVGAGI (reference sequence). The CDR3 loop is CASSPFGQGTHYEQYF. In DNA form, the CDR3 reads TGTGCCAGCAGTCCTTTCGGACAGGGGACACACTACGAGCAGTACTTC.

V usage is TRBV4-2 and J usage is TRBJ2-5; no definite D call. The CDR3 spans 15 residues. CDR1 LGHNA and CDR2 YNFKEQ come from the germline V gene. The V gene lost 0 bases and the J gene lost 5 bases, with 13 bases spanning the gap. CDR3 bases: TGTGCCAGCAGCCAAGATTGGCAAGCTAAGGAGACCCAGTACTTC. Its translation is CASSQDWQAKETQYF.

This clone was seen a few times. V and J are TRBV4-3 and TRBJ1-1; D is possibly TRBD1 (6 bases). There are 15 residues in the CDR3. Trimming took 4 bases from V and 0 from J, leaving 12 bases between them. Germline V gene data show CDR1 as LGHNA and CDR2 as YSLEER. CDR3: CASSLYRAMNTEAFF. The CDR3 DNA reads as TGCGCCAGCAGCCTTTACAGGGCCATGAACACTGAAGCTTTCTTT.

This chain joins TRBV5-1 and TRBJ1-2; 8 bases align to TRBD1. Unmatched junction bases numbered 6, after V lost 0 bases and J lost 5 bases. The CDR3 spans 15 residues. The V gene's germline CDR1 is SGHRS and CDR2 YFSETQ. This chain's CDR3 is CASSLGQGFEYGYTF. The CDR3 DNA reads TGCGCCAGCAGCTTGGGACAGGGGTTTGAGTATGGCTACACCTTC.

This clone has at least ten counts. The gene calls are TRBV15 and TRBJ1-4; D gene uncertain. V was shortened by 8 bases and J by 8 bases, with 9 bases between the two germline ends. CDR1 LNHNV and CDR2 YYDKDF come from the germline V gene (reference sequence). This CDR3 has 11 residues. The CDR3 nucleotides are TGTGCCACCCTCGACGGAGAAAAACTGTTTTTT. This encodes CATLDGEKLFF.

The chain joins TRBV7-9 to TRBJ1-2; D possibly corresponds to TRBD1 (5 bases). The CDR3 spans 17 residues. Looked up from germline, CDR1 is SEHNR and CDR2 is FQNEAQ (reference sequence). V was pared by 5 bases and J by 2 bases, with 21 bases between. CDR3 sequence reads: CASSDLPGGDANYGYTF. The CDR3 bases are TGTGCCAGCAGCGATCTCCCTGGCGGGGACGCCAACTATGGCTACACCTTC.

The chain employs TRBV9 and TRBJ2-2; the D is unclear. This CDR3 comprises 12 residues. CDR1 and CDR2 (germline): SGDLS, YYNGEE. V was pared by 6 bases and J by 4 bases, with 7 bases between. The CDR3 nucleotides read TGTGCCAGCACCGCAGCCACCGGGGAGCTGTTTTTT. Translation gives CASTAATGELFF.

The CDR3 loop reads CASSPDGSYEQYF. The CDR3, as DNA: TGTGCCAGCAGCCCGGACGGATCCTACGAGCAGTACTTC. This chain joins TRBV11-1 and TRBJ2-7; D gene unclear. The germline CDR1 and CDR2 sequences are SGHAT and FQDESV (reference sequence). Trimming took 5 bases from V and 1 from J, leaving 9 bases between them. The CDR3 is 13 residues long. The full variable domain, rest sourced from reference TRBV11-1 and TRBJ2-7, is EAEVAQSPRYKITEKSQAVAFWCDPISGHATLYWYRQILGQGPELLVQFQDESVVDDSQLPKDRFSAERLKGVDSTLKIQPAELGDSAMYLCASSPDGSYEQYFGPGTRLTVT.

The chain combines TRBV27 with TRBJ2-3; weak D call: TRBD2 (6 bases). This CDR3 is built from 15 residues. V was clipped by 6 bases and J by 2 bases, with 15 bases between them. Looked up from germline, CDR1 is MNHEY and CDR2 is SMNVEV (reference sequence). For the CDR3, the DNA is TGTGCCAGCAGCCCGACGGGACTCCCCACAGATACGCAGTATTTT. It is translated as CASSPTGLPTDTQYF.

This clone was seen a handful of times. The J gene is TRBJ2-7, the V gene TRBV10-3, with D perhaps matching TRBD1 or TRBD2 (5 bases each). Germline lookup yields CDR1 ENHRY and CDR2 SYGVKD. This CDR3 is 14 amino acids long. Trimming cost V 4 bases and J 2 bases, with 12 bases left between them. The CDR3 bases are TGTGCCATCAGTGTCGGGACCGCAACCTACGAGCAGTACTTC. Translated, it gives CAISVGTATYEQYF.

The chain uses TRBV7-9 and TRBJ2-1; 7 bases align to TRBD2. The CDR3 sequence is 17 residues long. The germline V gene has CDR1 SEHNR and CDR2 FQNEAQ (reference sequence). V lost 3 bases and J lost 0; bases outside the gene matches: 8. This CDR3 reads CASSFLRAGTSYNEQFF. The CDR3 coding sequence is TGTGCCAGCAGCTTTTTGCGAGCGGGGACCTCCTACAATGAGCAGTTCTTC.

CDR3 in amino acids: CASSRRGQGGSGANVLTF. The CDR3 DNA sequence: TGTGCCAGCAGCAGAAGGGGACAGGGGGGCTCTGGGGCCAACGTCCTGACTTTC. The rearrangement links TRBV9 to TRBJ2-6; TRBD1 matches at 11 bases. CDR3 length: 18 residues. Germline CDR1 reads SGDLS; CDR2 reads YYNGEE. The V segment lost 4 bases and the J segment 0 bases; nucleotides outside the gene matches: 6.

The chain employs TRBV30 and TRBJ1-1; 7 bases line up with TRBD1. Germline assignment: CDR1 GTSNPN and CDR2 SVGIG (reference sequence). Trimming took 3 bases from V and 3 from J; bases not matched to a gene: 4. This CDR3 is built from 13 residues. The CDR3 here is CAWRETGYTEAFF. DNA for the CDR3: TGTGCCTGGAGAGAGACAGGGTACACTGAAGCTTTCTTT.

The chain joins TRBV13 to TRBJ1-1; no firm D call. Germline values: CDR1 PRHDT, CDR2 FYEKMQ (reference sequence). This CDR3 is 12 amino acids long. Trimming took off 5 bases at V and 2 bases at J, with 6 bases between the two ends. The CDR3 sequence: CASSPRNTEAFF. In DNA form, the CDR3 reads TGTGCCAGCAGCCCGCGTAACACTGAAGCTTTCTTT.

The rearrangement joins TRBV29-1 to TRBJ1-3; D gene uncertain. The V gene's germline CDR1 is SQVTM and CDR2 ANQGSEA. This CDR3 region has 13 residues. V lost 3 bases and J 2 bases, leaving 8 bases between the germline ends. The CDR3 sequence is CSVDVGAGNTIYF. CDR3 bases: TGCAGCGTTGACGTCGGAGCTGGAAACACCATATATTTT.

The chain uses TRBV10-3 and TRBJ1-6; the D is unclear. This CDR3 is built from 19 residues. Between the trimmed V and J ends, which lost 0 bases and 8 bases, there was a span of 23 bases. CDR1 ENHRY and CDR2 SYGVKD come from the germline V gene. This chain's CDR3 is CAISESKAAIVRRDSPLHF. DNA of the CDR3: TGTGCCATCAGTGAGTCGAAGGCAGCGATTGTAAGAAGGGATTCACCCCTCCACTTT.

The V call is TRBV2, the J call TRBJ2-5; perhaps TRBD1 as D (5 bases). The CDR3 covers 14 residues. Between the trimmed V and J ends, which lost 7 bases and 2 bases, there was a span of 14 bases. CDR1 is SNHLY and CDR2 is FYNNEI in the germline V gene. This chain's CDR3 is CASKRGRTQETQYF. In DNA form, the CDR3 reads TGTGCCAGCAAAAGGGGTAGAACTCAAGAGACCCAGTACTTC.

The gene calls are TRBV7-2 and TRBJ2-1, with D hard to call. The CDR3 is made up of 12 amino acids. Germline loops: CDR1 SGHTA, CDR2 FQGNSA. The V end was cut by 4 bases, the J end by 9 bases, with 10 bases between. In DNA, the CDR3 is TGTGCCAGCAGCTCCGGGTTGCCTGAGCAGTTCTTC. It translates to CASSSGLPEQFF.

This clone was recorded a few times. The CDR3 reads CASTTDGYEQYF. The CDR3 DNA reads TGTGCCAGCACCACGGACGGCTACGAGCAGTACTTC. The chain uses TRBV6-5 and TRBJ2-7; D is ambiguous. The germline V gene encodes CDR1 MNHEY and CDR2 SVGAGI. This CDR3 is 12 amino acids long. Trimming cost V 7 bases and J 3 bases, with 10 bases left between them.

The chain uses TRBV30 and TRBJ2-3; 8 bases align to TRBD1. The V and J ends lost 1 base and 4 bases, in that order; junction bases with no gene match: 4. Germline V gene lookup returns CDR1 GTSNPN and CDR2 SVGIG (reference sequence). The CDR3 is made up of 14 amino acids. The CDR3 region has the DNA TGTGCCTGGAGTGCAGGGGGCGCCGCAGATACGCAGTATTTT. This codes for CAWSAGGAADTQYF.

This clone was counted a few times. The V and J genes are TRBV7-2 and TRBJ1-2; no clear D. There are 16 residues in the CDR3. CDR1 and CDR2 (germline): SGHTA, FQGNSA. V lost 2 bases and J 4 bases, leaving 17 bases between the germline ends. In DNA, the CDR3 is TGTGCCAGCAGCTTAAATGCGGGCGATAAGGTCTATGGCTACACCTTC. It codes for CASSLNAGDKVYGYTF.